What follows is one T cell receptor beta chain and its context. Its recognized antigen is unknown. No much larger clonotype is one base removed from it; base qualities were not supplied. This sample is drawn from a study of OX40 agonist ivuxolimab in advanced cancers. A note on the overall study: Ivuxolimab was an agonistic, fully human IgG2 monoclonal antibody directed against OX40 (CD134), a costimulatory receptor. Intravenous ivuxolimab was administered to patients every 2 weeks at six dose levels: 0.01, 0.1, 0.3, 1.5, 3 and 10 mg/kg. Among the approximately 50 dose-escalation patients, about 20 had hepatocellular carcinoma, about 15 melanoma, 9 renal cell carcinoma and 9 head and neck cancer. The dose-escalation cohort was 82.7% male with a mean age of 60 years, ranging from roughly 23 to 85. Patients were allowed to have had prior anti-PD-1, anti-PD-L1 or anti-CTLA-4 therapy, and around 41% of the dose-escalation patients had previously received checkpoint inhibitors. Partial responses occurred in three dose-escalation patients, of whom one had hepatocellular carcinoma and two had cutaneous melanoma. The point of sequencing TCRbeta in the periphery was to test whether ivuxolimab changed TCR sequence diversity and drove clonal T-cell expansion. The paper reports the monotherapy dose-escalation portion (N of about 54 patients) of the phase I ivuxolimab trial. What the work shows at the level of the full study, not this receptor alone: Low levels of normalized T-cell clonal expansion were also seen in some patients who did not respond. After ivuxolimab, expanded clones were on average more numerous among CD8+ T cells than among CD4+ T cells. At doses of 0.1 to 3.0 mg/kg, clonal expansion of both CD4+ and CD8+ blood T cells was observed from baseline to week 6. In partial responders in the 0.1-3.0 mg/kg groups, normalized peripheral clonal expansion was found to be among the lowest, especially among CD8+ T cells. Antigen specificity was not determined for the clonally expanded peripheral T cells.

There are 18 amino acids in the CDR3, from cysteine to phenylalanine inclusive. Of all the DNA, just the CDR3 is kept, 54 bases in frame from base 1. Trimming takes 4 bases off V and 1 base off J; junction bases not matched to a gene: 13. CDR1 and CDR2 are read off the germline V gene (reference sequence) as SGHAT and FQDESV. To sequence the TCRbeta CDR3 region, genomic DNA was isolated from the sorted cells. TCRbeta CDR3 regions were sequenced using the immunoSEQ Assay. In its TCRdb copy, this immuneACCESS table keeps in-frame sequences only and misses some clones. Where compared with another copy, unresolved V genes explain less than half of these, and the others have no known cause. The sample data list about 28,000 clones, and about 90% of these were observed just once. Together, the top ten hold approximately 14% of the sample. The trial excluded patients who had a history of autoimmune disease or who were on systemic immunosuppression. Peripheral blood for TCR sequencing was collected from all dose cohorts at baseline, on cycle 4 day 1, and on cycle 7 day 1. Samples came from an open-label, multicenter, first-in-human phase I dose-escalation trial of ivuxolimab. Adults with locally advanced or metastatic melanoma, renal cell carcinoma, hepatocellular carcinoma or head and neck squamous cell carcinoma were enrolled in the trial. Before TCR sequencing, CD4+ T cells and CD8+ T cells were sorted from peripheral blood as separate populations.

The source material was CD4+ or CD8+ T cells sorted from blood, sampled in a trial of the OX40 agonist ivuxolimab. The TCR originated in an adult with an advanced solid tumor such as melanoma, head and neck, liver or kidney cancer. The chain joins TRBV11-1 to TRBJ2-7, and TRBD1 matches 10 of the central bases. The CDR3 region: CASSYLGRMDRGSYEQYF. The DNA reads TGTGCCAGCAGCTATCTAGGAAGGATGGACAGGGGGTCCTACGAGCAGTACTTC.